The 13 T cell receptor beta chains presented below share a single source sample, sequenced in a study of identical twins. TCRdb independently ran MiXCR on the 5' RACE reads; one entry per CDR3 protein. This sample has some 500,000 distinct CDR3 sequences; around 14% occur once, and the top ten carry about 0.54%. These same data were also listed under a study on yellow fever vaccine responses in identical twins.

Sequencing used CD4+ T cells sorted from blood. Source of these receptors: a young woman in good health.

This clonotype was detected only a few times. The chain uses TRBV10-3 and TRBJ2-2, with a tentative D call TRBD2 (5 bases). The CDR3 covers 14 residues. Per germline, CDR1 ENHRY and CDR2 SYGVKD. Trimming removed 8 bases at V and 1 base at J, with 11 bases between. This chain's CDR3 is CAIGSDKNTGELFF. The CDR3 region has the DNA TGTGCCATCGGGAGCGACAAGAACACCGGGGAGCTGTTTTTT.

The gene calls are TRBV12-3 or TRBV12-4 and TRBJ2-7, with 9 bases aligning to TRBD1. Germline trimming cut 3 bases from V and 3 bases from J; bases unmatched to any gene: 6. The length of the CDR3 is 15 residues. The CDR3, as DNA: TGTGCCAGCAGTTTGACAGGGGGAATAGTCTACGAGCAGTACTTC. This translates into CASSLTGGIVYEQYF.

This clonotype turned up a few times. The chain carries TRBV7-9 and TRBJ2-1; no firm D call. Germline loops: CDR1 SEHNR, CDR2 FQNEAQ (reference sequence). The CDR3 spans 11 residues. V gave up 8 bases and J gave up 10 bases, with 12 bases separating them. CDR3 in amino acids: CASVLEREQFF. CDR3 nucleotide sequence: TGTGCCAGCGTCCTTGAGAGGGAGCAGTTCTTC.

This clonotype was counted many times. The chain recombines TRBV25-1 with TRBJ2-3; 11 bases map to TRBD2. CDR1 and CDR2 (germline): MGHDK, SYGVNS. This CDR3 spans 14 amino acids. V lost 8 bases and J lost 1; bases outside the gene matches: 2. The CDR3 DNA is TGTGCCAGCGGGACTAGCGGCGGCACAGATACGCAGTATTTT. It translates to CASGTSGGTDTQYF.

This clonotype was counted a few times. The chain combines TRBV20-1 with TRBJ2-3; 11 positions match TRBD2. This CDR3 is built from 14 residues. Germline lookup yields CDR1 DFQATT and CDR2 SNEGSKA (reference sequence). Germline trimming cut 6 bases from V and 5 bases from J; bases unmatched to any gene: 7. Here the CDR3 reads CSAKLAGGGDTQYF. In DNA, the CDR3 is TGCAGTGCGAAGCTAGCGGGAGGAGGAGATACGCAGTATTTT.

This clonotype was picked up a small number of times. The chain carries TRBV10-3 and TRBJ1-5; TRBD1 agrees at 7 bases. The length of the CDR3 is 15 residues. The junction had 6 bases not matched to a gene; V was cut back by 6 bases and J by 1 base. Looked up from germline, CDR1 is ENHRY and CDR2 is SYGVKD. CDR3 amino acids: CAISGGQHSNQPQHF. The CDR3 coding sequence is TGTGCCATCAGCGGGGGACAGCACAGCAATCAGCCCCAGCATTTT.

This clonotype appeared a few times. The chain carries TRBV7-3 and TRBJ2-1, with D tentatively TRBD1 or TRBD2 (6 bases each). The V and J ends lost 1 base and 0 bases respectively, with 10 bases between them. CDR1 is SGHTA and CDR2 is FQGTGA in the germline V gene. The CDR3 is 16 amino acids. The CDR3 spells CASSLMGGSSYNEQFF. The CDR3 coding sequence is TGTGCCAGCAGCTTAATGGGGGGCAGCTCCTACAATGAGCAGTTCTTC.

In this sample, this clonotype turned up many times. The chain couples TRBV20-1 to TRBJ2-7; D remains ambiguous. Trimming cost V 3 bases and J 3 bases, with 9 bases left between them. CDR1 is DFQATT, CDR2 SNEGSKA, per germline (reference sequence). This CDR3 is built from 12 residues. This CDR3 is CSARGRFYEQYF. The CDR3 nucleotides read TGCAGTGCTAGGGGCAGGTTCTACGAGCAGTACTTC.

This clonotype was seen a few times. The rearrangement uses TRBV7-2 and TRBJ2-2; TRBD2 matches at 10 bases. The V segment lost 8 bases and the J segment 5 bases; nucleotides outside the gene matches: 11. Germline-derived CDR1 and CDR2 are SGHTA and FQGNSA. The CDR3 covers 16 residues. In nucleotides, the CDR3 is TGTGCCAGCCGGGAGCGGGAGGGCCTAGGAACCGGGGAGCTGTTTTTT. Protein product: CASREREGLGTGELFF.

The rearrangement uses TRBV28 and TRBJ2-7, with D uncertain. This CDR3 region has 13 residues. The germline V gene has CDR1 MDHEN and CDR2 SYDVKM. The V end lost 10 bases, the J end lost 0 bases, and 13 bases lay between the germline ends. The CDR3 reads CAISGSISYEQYF. CDR3 nucleotide sequence: TGTGCCATCTCAGGAAGTATCTCCTACGAGCAGTACTTC.

The CDR3 DNA reads TGTGCCAGCAGTTCCACTAGCGGGAGCAAGTACTTC. Translation: CASSSTSGSKYF. This rearrangement joins TRBV28 to TRBJ2-7, with TRBD2 matching over 11 bases. V trimming: 4 bases; J trimming: 11 bases; junction bases outside the gene matches: 4. Per the germline V gene, CDR1 is MDHEN and CDR2 is SYDVKM. The CDR3 runs to 12 residues.

The chain carries TRBV4-1 and TRBJ2-1, with TRBD2 matching 9 bases. Trimming cost V 1 base and J 0 bases; bases outside gene matches: 13. Germline CDR1 MGHRA, CDR2 YSYEKL. The CDR3 extends over 20 amino acids. This CDR3 is CASSQVFELAGGSSYNEQFF. The DNA of the CDR3 is TGCGCCAGCAGCCAAGTTTTCGAACTAGCGGGCGGAAGCTCCTACAATGAGCAGTTCTTC.

The genes are TRBV15 and TRBJ2-7; 8 bases line up with TRBD1. The CDR3 is 17 residues long. Germline loops: CDR1 LNHNV, CDR2 YYDKDF (reference sequence). Germline trimming cut 1 base from V and 1 base from J; bases unmatched to any gene: 9. This CDR3 is CATSRVQGASLSYEQYF. CDR3 DNA sequence: TGTGCCACCAGCAGAGTCCAGGGGGCGAGTTTATCCTACGAGCAGTACTTC.